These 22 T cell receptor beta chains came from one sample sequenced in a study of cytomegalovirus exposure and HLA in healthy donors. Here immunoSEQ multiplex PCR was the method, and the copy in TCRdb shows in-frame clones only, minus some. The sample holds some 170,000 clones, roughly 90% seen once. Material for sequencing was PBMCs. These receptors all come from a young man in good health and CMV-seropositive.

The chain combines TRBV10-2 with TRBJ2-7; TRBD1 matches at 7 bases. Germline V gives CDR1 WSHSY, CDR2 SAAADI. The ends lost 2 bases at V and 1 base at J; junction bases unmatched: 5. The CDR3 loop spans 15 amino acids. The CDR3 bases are TGCGCCAGCAGTGAGGAGGGGGCTTCATCCTACGAGCAGTACTTC. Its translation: CASSEEGASSYEQYF.

CDR3 region: CASSLGGRVNEQFF. The CDR3 coding sequence is TGTGCCAGCAGCTTAGGCGGGAGGGTCAATGAGCAGTTCTTC. The chain joins TRBV13 to TRBJ2-1, with 8 nucleotides matching TRBD2. The V and J ends lost 0 bases and 6 bases, in that order; junction bases with no gene match: 1. Germline CDR1 is PRHDT and CDR2 is FYEKMQ (reference sequence). CDR3 length: 14 amino acids.

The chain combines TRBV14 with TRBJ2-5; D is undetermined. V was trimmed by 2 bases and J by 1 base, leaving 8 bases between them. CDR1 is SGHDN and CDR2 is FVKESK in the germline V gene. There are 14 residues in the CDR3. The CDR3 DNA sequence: TGTGCCAGCAGCCAATCCAGTGCCCAAGAGACCCAGTACTTC. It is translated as CASSQSSAQETQYF.

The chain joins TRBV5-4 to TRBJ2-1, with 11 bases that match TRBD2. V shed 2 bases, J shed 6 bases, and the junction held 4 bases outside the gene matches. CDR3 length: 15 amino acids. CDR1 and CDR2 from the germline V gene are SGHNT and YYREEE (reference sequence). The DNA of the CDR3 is TGTGCCAGCAGCTTAACACTAGCGGGAGTCAATGAGCAGTTCTTC. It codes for CASSLTLAGVNEQFF.

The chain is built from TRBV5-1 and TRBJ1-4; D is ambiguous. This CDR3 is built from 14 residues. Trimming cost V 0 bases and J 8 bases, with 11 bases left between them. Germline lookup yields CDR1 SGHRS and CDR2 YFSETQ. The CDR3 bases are TGCGCCAGCAGCTTGGTTGCAGGTCACGAAAAACTGTTTTTT. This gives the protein CASSLVAGHEKLFF.

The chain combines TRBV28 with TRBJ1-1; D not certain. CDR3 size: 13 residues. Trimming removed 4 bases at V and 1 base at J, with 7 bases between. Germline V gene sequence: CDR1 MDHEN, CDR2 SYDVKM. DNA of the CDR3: TGTGCCAGCAGTTCCTGGCCGAACACTGAAGCTTTCTTT. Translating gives CASSSWPNTEAFF.

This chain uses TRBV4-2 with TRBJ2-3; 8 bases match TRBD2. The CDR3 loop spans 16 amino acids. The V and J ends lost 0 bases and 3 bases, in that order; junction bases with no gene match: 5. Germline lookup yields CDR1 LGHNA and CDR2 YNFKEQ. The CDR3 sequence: CASSQEPAGVTDTQYF. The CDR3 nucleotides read TGTGCCAGCAGCCAAGAACCAGCGGGAGTTACAGATACGCAGTATTTT.

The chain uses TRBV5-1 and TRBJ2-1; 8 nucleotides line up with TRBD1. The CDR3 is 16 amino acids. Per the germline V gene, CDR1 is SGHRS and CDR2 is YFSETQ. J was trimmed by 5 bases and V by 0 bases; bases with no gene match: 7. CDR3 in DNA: TGCGCCAGCAGCTTGGCCGGGGGACAGGTAAACAATGAGCAGTTCTTC. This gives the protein CASSLAGGQVNNEQFF. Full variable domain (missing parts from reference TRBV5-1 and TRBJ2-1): KAGVTQTPRYLIKTRGQQVTLSCSPISGHRSVSWYQQTPGQGLQFLFEYFSETQRNKGNFPGRFSGRQFSNSRSEMNVSTLELGDSALYLCASSLAGGQVNNEQFFGPGTRLTVL.

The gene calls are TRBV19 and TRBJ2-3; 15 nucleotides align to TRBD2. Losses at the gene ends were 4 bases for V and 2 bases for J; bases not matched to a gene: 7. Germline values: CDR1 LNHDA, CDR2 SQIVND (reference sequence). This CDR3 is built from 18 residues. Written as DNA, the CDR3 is TGTGCCAGTAGTACGGGACTAGCGGGAGGAGGGTACACAGATACGCAGTATTTT. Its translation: CASSTGLAGGGYTDTQYF.

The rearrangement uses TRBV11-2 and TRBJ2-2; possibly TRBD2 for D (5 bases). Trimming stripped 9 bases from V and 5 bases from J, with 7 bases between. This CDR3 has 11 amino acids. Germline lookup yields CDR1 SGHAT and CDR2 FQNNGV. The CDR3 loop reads CASRETGELFF. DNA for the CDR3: TGTGCCAGTCGGGAAACCGGGGAGCTGTTTTTT.

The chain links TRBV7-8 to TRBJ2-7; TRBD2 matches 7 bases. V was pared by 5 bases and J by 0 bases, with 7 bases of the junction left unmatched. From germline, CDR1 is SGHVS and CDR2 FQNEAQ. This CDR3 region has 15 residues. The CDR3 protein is CASSPASGTSYEQYF. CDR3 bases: TGTGCCAGCAGCCCTGCGAGCGGGACCTCCTACGAGCAGTACTTC.

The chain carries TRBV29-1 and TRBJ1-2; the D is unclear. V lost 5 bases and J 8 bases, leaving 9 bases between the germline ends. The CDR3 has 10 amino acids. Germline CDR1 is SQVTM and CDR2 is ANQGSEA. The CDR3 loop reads CSVLTWGYTF. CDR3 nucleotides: TGCAGCGTTCTTACATGGGGCTACACCTTC.

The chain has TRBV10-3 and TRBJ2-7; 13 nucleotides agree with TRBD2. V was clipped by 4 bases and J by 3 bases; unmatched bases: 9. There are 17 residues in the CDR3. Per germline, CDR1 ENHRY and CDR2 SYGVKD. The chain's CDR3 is CAISGARTSGRGYEQYF. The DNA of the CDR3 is TGTGCCATCAGTGGGGCCCGGACTAGCGGGAGAGGCTACGAGCAGTACTTC.

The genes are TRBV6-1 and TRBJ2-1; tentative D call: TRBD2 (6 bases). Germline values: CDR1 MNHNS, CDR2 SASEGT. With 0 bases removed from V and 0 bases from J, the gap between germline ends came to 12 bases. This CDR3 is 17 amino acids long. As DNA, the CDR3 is TGTGCCAGCAGTGAAGCGGGGGGACCTACCTCCTACAATGAGCAGTTCTTC. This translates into CASSEAGGPTSYNEQFF.

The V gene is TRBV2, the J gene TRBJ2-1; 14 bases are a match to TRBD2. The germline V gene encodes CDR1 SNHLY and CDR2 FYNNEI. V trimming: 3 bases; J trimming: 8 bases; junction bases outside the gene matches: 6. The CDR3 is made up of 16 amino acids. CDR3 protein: CASSEVGLAGVDEQFF. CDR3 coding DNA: TGTGCCAGCAGTGAGGTGGGACTAGCGGGAGTCGATGAGCAGTTCTTC.

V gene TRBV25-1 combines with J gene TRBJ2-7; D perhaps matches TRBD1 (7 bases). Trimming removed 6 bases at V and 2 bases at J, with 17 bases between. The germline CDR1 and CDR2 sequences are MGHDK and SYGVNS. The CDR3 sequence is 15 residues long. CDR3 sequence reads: CASSAGQLLTYEQYF. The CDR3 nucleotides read TGTGCCAGCAGCGCGGGACAGTTATTAACCTACGAGCAGTACTTC.

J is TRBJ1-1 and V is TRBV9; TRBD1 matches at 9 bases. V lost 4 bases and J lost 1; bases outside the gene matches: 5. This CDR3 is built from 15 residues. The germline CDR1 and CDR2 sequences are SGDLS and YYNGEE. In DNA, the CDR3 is TGTGCCAGCAGCTTATGGACAGGGGAGAACACTGAAGCTTTCTTT. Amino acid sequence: CASSLWTGENTEAFF.

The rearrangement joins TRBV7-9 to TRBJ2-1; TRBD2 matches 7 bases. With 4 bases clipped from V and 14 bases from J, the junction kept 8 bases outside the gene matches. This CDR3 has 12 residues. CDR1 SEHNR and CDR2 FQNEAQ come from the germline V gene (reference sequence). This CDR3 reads CASSSGLSRKFF. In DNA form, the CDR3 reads TGTGCCAGCAGCTCGGGACTATCGCGAAAGTTCTTC.

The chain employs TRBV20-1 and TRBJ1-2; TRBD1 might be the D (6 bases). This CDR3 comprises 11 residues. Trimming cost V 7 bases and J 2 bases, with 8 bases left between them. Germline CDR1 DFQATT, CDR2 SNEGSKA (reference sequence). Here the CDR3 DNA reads TGCAGTGTGCAGGGGAACTATGGCTACACCTTC. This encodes CSVQGNYGYTF.

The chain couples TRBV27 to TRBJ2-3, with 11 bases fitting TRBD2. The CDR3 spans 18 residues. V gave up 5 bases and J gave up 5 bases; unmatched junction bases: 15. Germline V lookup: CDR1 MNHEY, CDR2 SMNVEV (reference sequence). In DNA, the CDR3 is TGTGCCAGCAGTCCAAAGACGCTAGCGGGAGGCCGACAAGATACGCAGTATTTT. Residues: CASSPKTLAGGRQDTQYF.

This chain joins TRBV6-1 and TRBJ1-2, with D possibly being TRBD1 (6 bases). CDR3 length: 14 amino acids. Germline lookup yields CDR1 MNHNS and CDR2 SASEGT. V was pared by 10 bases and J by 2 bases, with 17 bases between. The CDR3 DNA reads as TGTGCCACGGGGGGCCGCCAAGCGAACTATGGCTACACCTTC. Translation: CATGGRQANYGYTF.

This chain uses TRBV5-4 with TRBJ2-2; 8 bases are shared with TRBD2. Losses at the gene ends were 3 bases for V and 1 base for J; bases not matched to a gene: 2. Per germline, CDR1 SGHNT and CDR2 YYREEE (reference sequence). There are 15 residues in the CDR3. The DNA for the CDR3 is TGTGCCAGCAGCTGGAGCGGGGGGAACACCGGGGAGCTGTTTTTT. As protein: CASSWSGGNTGELFF.